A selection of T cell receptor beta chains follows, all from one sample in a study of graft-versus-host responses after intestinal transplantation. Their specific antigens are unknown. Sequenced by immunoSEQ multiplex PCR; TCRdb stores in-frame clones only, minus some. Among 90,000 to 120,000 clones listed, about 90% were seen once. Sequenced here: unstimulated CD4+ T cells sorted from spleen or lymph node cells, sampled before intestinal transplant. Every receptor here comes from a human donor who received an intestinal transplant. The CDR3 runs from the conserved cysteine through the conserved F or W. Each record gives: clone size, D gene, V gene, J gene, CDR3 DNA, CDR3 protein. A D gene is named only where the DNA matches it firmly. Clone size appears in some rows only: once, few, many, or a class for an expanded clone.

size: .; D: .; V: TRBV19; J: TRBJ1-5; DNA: TGTGCCAGTAGTCTACAGGGTGGGGGGAATCAGCCCCAGCATTTT; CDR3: CASSLQGGGNQPQHF
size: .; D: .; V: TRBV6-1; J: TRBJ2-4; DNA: TGTGCCAGCAGTGAATGGCAGGTTACGTACTTC; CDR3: CASSEWQVTYF
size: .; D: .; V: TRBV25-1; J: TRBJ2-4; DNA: TGTGCCAGCAGTGAATCCAGGGCCAAAAACATTCAGTACTTC; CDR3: CASSESRAKNIQYF
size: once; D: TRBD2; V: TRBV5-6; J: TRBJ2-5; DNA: TGTGCCAGCAGCGACGGTCGGGGGGGCAGGAGAGAGACCCAGTACTTC; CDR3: CASSDGRGGRRETQYF
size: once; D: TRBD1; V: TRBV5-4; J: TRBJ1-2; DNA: TGTGCCAGCAGCACCGGGACAGCCTATGGCTACACCTTC; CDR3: CASSTGTAYGYTF
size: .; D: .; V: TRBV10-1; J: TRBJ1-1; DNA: TGCGCCAGGGAAAAAGGACACCGAAACACTGAAGCTTTCTTT; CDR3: CAREKGHRNTEAFF
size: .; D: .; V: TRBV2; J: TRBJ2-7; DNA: TGTGCCAGCAGTGAAGGTCCGTGGGGCGGTTTGAGCGAGCAGTACTTC; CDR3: CASSEGPWGGLSEQYF
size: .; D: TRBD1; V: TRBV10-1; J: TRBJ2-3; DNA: TGCGCCAGCAGTGACTCCGACAGGGGATACACAGATACGCAGTATTTT; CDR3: CASSDSDRGYTDTQYF
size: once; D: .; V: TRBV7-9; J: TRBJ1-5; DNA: TGTGCCAGCAGCCTAGGGGGGGATCAGCCCCAGCATTTT; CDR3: CASSLGGDQPQHF
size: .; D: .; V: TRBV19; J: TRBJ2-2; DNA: TGTGCCAGTAGTAAAGACAGAACCACCGGGGAGCTGTTTTTT; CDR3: CASSKDRTTGELFF
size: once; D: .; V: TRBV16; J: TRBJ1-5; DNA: TGTGCCAGCAGCTATGAGTGGGGTCAGCCCCAGCATTTT; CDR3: CASSYEWGQPQHF
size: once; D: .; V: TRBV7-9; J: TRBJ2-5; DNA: TGTGCCAGCAGCCAACCGGGGGAAGAGACCCAGTACTTC; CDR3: CASSQPGEETQYF
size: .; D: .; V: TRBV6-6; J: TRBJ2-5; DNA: TGTGCCAGCAGTCGCTCGGGGGTGGAGACCCAGTACTTC; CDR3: CASSRSGVETQYF
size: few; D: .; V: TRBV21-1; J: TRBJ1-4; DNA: TGTGCCAGCAGCAAGTCAACAGGGATCGGTGAAAAACTGTTTTTT; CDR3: CASSKSTGIGEKLFF
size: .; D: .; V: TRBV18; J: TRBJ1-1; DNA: TGTGCCAGCTCACCATCCAGGACTGAAGCTTTCTTT; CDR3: CASSPSRTEAFF
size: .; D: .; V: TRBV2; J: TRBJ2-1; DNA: TGTGCCAGCAGTGAAGCGCTTCAAAGGACAGAGCAGTTCTTC; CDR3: CASSEALQRTEQFF
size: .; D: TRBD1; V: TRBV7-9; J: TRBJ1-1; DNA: TGTGCCAGCAGATCCTTTGGCAGGGGGCCAGGGGCTTTCTTT; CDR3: CASRSFGRGPGAFF
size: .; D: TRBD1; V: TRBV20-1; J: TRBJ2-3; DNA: TGCAGTGCTTCGGGACAGGGCGCGCAGTATTTT; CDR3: CSASGQGAQYF
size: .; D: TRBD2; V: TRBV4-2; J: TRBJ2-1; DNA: TGTGCCAGCAGCCAAGGGAACGGGAGGGCCGGTGATGAGCAGTTCTTC; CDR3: CASSQGNGRAGDEQFF
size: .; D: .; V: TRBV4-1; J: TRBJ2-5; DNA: TGCGCCAGCAGACAGGGATGGGGAACGGGGGACCAAGAGACCCAGTACTTC; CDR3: CASRQGWGTGDQETQYF
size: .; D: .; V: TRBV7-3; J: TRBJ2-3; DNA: TGTGCCAGCGGCTGGGACGCGGCAGATACGCAGTATTTT; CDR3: CASGWDAADTQYF
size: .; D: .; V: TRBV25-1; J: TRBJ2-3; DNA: TGTGCCAGCAGTGATCTTAGTCTACGCGGGCAGTATTTT; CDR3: CASSDLSLRGQYF
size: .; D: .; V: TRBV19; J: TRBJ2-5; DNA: TGTGCCAGTAAAACGGTATTAGAGACCCAGTACTTC; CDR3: CASKTVLETQYF
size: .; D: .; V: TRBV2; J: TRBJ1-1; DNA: TGTGCCAGCAGTGAAGCTGGTAGGGGAGGGACTGAAGCTTTCTTT; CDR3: CASSEAGRGGTEAFF
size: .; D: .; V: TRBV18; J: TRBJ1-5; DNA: TGTGCCAGCTCACCACAGAGGGGGAGCAATCAGCCCCAGCATTTT; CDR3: CASSPQRGSNQPQHF
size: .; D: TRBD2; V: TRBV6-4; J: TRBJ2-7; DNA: TGTGCCAGCAGACTAGCGGGCGAGCAGTACTTC; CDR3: CASRLAGEQYF
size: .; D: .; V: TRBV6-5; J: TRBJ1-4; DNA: TGTGCCAGCAGTCTAGACAGGAAAACCGAAAAACTGTTTTTT; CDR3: CASSLDRKTEKLFF
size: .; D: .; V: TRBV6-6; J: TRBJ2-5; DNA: TGTGCCAGCAGTTACGGTTCAGGGGAGATCCAAGAGACCCAGTACTTC; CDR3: CASSYGSGEIQETQYF
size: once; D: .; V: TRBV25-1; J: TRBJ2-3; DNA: TGTGCCAGCAGCGCTTGGCTTACAGATACGCAGTATTTT; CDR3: CASSAWLTDTQYF
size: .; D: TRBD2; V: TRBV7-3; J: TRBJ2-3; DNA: TGTGCCAGCAGTTCTGGGGAGGGAGGGACAGATACGCAGTATTTT; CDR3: CASSSGEGGTDTQYF
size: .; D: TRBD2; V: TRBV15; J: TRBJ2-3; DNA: TGTGCCACCAGCAGAGCTTCACTAGCGGGGCTTTTAGATACGCAGTATTTT; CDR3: CATSRASLAGLLDTQYF
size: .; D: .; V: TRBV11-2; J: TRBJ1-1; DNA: TGTGCCAGCAGCTTAAGAGGGACGGTTCGAGCTGAAGCTTTCTTT; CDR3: CASSLRGTVRAEAFF
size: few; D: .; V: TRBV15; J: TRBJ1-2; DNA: TGTGCCACCAGCAGAGATCAGCGCGGCTACACCTTC; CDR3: CATSRDQRGYTF
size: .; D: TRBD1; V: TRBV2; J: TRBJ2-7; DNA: TGTGCCAGCAGTTACGACAGGGGTGGGGAGCAGTACTTC; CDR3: CASSYDRGGEQYF
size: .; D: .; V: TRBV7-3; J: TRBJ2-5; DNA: TGTGCCAGCAGCCCTCAGGGGCGAGTGCAAGAGACCCAGTACTTC; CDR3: CASSPQGRVQETQYF
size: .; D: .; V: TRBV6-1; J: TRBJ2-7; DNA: TGTGCCAGCAGAGGGGGGTGGGGCGAGCAGTACTTC; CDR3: CASRGGWGEQYF
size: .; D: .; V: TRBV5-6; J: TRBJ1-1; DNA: TGTGCCAGCAGCTGGAAGAGGAACACTGAAGCTTTCTTT; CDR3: CASSWKRNTEAFF
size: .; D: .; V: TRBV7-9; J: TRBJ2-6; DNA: TGTGCCAGCAGCCTGCTAACTACTGGGGCCAACGTCCTGACTTTC; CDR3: CASSLLTTGANVLTF
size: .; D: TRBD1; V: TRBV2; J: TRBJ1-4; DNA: TGTGCCAGCAGTCCCGGGACAGGGTTCGGAAAACTGTTTTTT; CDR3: CASSPGTGFGKLFF
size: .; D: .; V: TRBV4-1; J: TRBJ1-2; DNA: TGCGCCAGCAGCCAAGTCGGGGGCAAGGACTATGGCTACACCTTC; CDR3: CASSQVGGKDYGYTF
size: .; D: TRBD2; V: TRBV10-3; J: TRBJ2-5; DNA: TGTGCCGCCTCGCGGGGGGGGCGCGGGGAGACCCAGTACTTC; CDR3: CAASRGGRGETQYF
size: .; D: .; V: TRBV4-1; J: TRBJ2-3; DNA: TGCGCCAGCAGCCAAGAAGGAGGCCTTACGCAGTATTTT; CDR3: CASSQEGGLTQYF
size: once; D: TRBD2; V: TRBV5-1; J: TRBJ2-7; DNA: TGCGCCAGCAGCTTCGGGACTAGCGGGATCTACGAGCAGTACTTC; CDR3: CASSFGTSGIYEQYF
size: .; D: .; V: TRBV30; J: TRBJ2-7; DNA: TGTGCCTGGAGTAGAACCGGGATAAGCTCCTACGAGCAGTACTTC; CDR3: CAWSRTGISSYEQYF
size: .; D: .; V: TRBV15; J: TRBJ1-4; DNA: TGTGCCACCAGCAGAGATCATACAGCGGAAAGGCGTAATGAAAAACTGTTTTTT; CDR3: CATSRDHTAERRNEKLFF
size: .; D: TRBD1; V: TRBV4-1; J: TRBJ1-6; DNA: TGCGCCAGCAGCCAATTCCCAGGGGGTACTTCACCCCTCCACTTT; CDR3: CASSQFPGGTSPLHF
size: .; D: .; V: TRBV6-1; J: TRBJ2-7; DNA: TGTGCCAGCAGTGAGGCGTCTGTCTACGAGCAGTACTTC; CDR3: CASSEASVYEQYF
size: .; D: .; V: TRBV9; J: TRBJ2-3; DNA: TGTGCCAGCAGCGTAACCTCCCGGCCGGATACGCAGTATTTT; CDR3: CASSVTSRPDTQYF
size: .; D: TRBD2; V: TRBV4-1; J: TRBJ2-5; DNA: TGCGCCAGCAGCCGAGGACTAGCGCAAGAGACCCAGTACTTC; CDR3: CASSRGLAQETQYF
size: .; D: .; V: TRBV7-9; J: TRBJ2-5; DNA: TGTGCCAGCGAAGGAGTCTTTGGGGGAGAGACCCAGTACTTC; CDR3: CASEGVFGGETQYF
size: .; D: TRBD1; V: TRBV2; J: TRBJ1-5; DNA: TGTGCCAGCAGTATGGACAGGGGGGTCAATCAGCCCCAGCATTTT; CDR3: CASSMDRGVNQPQHF
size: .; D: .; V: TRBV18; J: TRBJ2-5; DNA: TGTGCCAGCTCACCTTGGCAGTACCAAGAGACCCAGTACTTC; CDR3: CASSPWQYQETQYF
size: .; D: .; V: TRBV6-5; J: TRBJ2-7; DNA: TGTGCCAGCTGGCCACAGGACCGTTACTACGAGCAGTACTTC; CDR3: CASWPQDRYYEQYF
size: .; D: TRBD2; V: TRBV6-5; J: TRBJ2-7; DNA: TGTGCCAGCAGCTATGGACTAGCCTGGCAGTACTTC; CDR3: CASSYGLAWQYF
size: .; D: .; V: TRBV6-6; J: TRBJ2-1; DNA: TGTGCCAGCAGTGCCCGATGGGTTGACAATGAGCAGTTCTTC; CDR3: CASSARWVDNEQFF
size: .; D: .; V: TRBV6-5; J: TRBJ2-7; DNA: TGTGCCAGCATGGGGGCGAGCTCCTACGAGCAGTACTTC; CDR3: CASMGASSYEQYF
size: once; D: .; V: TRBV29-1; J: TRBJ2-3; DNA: TGCAGCGTTGCGAAGACATCCAACACAGATACGCAGTATTTT; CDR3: CSVAKTSNTDTQYF
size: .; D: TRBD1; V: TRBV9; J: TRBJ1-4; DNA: TGTGCCAGCAGCGTAGCCCCAACAGGGGGCGAAAAACTGTTTTTT; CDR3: CASSVAPTGGEKLFF
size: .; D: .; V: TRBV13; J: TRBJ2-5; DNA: TGTGCCAGCAGCTTAGGGGGGATAGCCATGTACCAAGAGACCCAGTACTTC; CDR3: CASSLGGIAMYQETQYF
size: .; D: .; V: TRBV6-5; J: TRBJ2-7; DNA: TGTGCCAGCAGTGCGACAGTGTCCTACGAGCAGTACTTC; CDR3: CASSATVSYEQYF